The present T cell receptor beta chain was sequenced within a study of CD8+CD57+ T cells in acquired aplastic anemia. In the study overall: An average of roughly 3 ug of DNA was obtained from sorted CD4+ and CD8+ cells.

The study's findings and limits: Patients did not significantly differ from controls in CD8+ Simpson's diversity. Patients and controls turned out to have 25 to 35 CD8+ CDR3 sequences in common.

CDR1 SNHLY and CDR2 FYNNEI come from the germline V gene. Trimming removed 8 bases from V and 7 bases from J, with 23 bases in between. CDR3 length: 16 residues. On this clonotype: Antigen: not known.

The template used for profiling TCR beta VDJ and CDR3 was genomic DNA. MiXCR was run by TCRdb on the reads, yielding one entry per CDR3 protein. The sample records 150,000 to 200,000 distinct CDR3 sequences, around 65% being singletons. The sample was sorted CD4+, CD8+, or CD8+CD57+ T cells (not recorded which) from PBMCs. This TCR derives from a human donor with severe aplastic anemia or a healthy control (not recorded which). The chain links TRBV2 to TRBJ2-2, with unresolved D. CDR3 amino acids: CASLRLGSPPFGELFF. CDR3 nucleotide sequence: TGTGCCAGCCTCCGACTGGGCTCCCCACCGTTCGGGGAGCTGTTTTTT.